The clone carrying this T cell receptor beta chain was seen a few times. The antigen remains undetermined. The treatment here: oral pan-JAK inhibitor, 5-10 mg twice daily. Peripheral blood and lesional scalp punch biopsies were taken from alopecia areata patients. Germline CDR1 is MNHEY and CDR2 is SMNVEV (reference sequence). V lost 6 bases, J lost 7 bases, and 8 bases stayed unmatched. The CDR3 has 14 amino acids. Extracted from the samples, RNA was reverse transcribed into cDNA to serve as the sequencing template. Clones were read by immunoSEQ multiplex PCR, and TCRdb kept only the in-frame ones, dropping some. The sample records about 110,000 clones, roughly 50% being singletons. The data belong to a study of CD8+ T cells in alopecia areata. Study-level findings and limits: Significant decreases in scalp clonality and expanded CD8+ clones followed tofacitinib treatment. Throughout tofacitinib, many expanded lesional clones continued to persist in scalp and blood. With just one nonresponder, it is still uncertain whether baseline CD8+ expansion relates to response.

V and J are TRBV27 and TRBJ1-4, with TRBD1 identical over 7 bases. The source is a human donor with alopecia areata. The starting material was CD8+ T cells sorted from blood, obtained at week 24, from a patient treated with tofacitinib. The DNA for the CDR3 is TGTGCCAGCAGCCACAGGGGAGGGGTTGAAAAACTGTTTTTT. This encodes CASSHRGGVEKLFF.